Here is one TCR beta chain with its context. As yet, its antigen is unknown. The data are from a study of beta chain features in type 1 diabetes. Study details: Comparable age, gender and cell yields were observed in patients relative to healthy donors. Whole-study results and caveats: VDJ junctions from type 1 diabetes patients carried fewer insertions and larger deletions. TCRB CDR3s from Type 1 diabetes patients were moderately but significantly shorter in all four CD4+ subsets.

cDNA synthesis used the whole RNA isolate, giving expressed TCRB sequences. Sequencing used immunoSEQ multiplex PCR; TCRdb keeps in-frame clones, though not all of them. The data contain around 150,000 clones, around 9.7% of them singletons. V gave up 5 bases and J gave up 9 bases; unmatched junction bases: 7. The CDR3 is 13 amino acids. Germline V gene sequence: CDR1 SGHTA, CDR2 FQGTGA. The chain combines TRBV7-3 with TRBJ2-1, with TRBD1 matching 7 bases. The sequencing sample was made of central memory CD4+ T cells from blood. The TCR originated in a woman aged 25 to 39 with type 1 diabetes. CDR3 region: CASSPGQNLEQFF. The CDR3 DNA reads TGTGCCAGCAGCCCGGGACAGAACCTTGAGCAGTTCTTC.